The entry below describes one T cell receptor beta chain. The junction departs from the called germline gene at one end, perhaps through a read error. The data belong to a study of cytomegalovirus exposure and HLA in healthy donors. From germline, CDR1 is SEHNR and CDR2 FQNEAQ (reference sequence). The CDR3 length is 12 residues. The primer mix had 60 Vbeta and 13 Jbeta primers. Only in-frame clones appear in the TCRdb table, and some are missing; sequencing was by immunoSEQ multiplex PCR. The profile shows 150,000 to 200,000 clones, roughly 76% of them singletons. The J gene is TRBJ1-5, the V gene TRBV7-9; D not certain. The source is a woman aged 18-35 years in good health and CMV-seropositive. Source material: PBMCs. The DNA of the CDR3 is TGTTCCAGCAGCTCGTTCTATCAGCCCCAGCATTTT. Its translation is CSSSSFYQPQHF.